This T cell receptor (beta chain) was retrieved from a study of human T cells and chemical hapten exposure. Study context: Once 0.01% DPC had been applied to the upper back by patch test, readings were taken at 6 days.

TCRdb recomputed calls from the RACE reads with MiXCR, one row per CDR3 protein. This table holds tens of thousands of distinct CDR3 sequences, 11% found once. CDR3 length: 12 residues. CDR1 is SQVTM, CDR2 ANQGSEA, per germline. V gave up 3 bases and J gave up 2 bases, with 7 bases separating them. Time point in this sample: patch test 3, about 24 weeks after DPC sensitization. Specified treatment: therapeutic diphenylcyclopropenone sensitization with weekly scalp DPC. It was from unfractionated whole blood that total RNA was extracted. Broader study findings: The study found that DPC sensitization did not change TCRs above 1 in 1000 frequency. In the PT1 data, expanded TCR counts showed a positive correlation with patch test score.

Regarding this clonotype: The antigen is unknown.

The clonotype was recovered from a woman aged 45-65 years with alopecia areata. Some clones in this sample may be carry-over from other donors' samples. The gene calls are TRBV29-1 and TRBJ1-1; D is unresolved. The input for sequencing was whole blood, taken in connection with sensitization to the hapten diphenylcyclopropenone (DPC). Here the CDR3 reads CSVDGLNTEAFF. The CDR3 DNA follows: TGCAGCGTTGATGGCCTTAACACTGAAGCTTTCTTT.